This section outlines one T cell receptor beta chain sequence together with its context. Its antigen is currently unknown. This record comes from a study of shared clonotypes between healthy human individuals. Study at large: Donors had three CD4 naive, three CD4 memory, two CD8 naive and one CD8 memory plate apiece. Study-level points and caveats: Collection of samples was limited to blood; tissue repertoires likely differ. Some clonotypes were shared by all four sorted-subset donors, while others were not shared. The non-shared ones had lower generation probabilities than the shared ones.

Only in-frame clones appear in the TCRdb table, and some are missing; sequencing was by immunoSEQ multiplex PCR. This table holds about 2.4 million clones, 80% to 95% found once. This CDR3 spans 12 amino acids. Trimming took off 5 bases at V and 8 bases at J, with 12 bases between the two ends. In germline, CDR1 is MNHEY, CDR2 SVGAGI. Donors, without exception, were Caucasian adults residing in Nashville, Tennessee. The material sequenced was naive CD4+ T cells from PBMCs. As for subset: CD45RA+ positively selected. This chain connects TRBV6-5 to TRBJ1-1, with unresolved D. This receptor was identified in a man aged 18 to 30 in good health. Some clones in this sample may be carry-over from other donors' samples. CDR3 protein: CASSGLVGEAFF. CDR3 DNA: TGTGCCAGCAGTGGACTGGTGGGGGAAGCTTTCTTT.